This T cell receptor beta chain stems from a study of blood T cell repertoires in COVID-19. The overall study: Whether acute or convalescent, the COVID-19 samples came from the United States, Italy and Spain. From T cells, B-cell-depleted T cells, or PBMCs came the material, which was cDNA or gDNA.

The V gene end was trimmed by 4 bases and the J gene end by 2 bases; junction bases not matched to a gene: 8. This CDR3 comprises 17 residues. Germline values: CDR1 LNHDA, CDR2 SQIVND (reference sequence). Under the authors' procedure: Researchers report that nucleated cell counts were estimated from reference gene primer amplification. Sequencing was performed with immunoSEQ multiplex PCR; in TCRdb, only in-frame clones are kept and a portion is missing. The V and J calls and clone size were taken over from that table, and D and trimming were inferred from the DNA. This sample yields 250,000 or so clones, of which about nine tenths are seen a single time; over 8% belongs to the top ten.

The receptor comes from a man aged 40-55 years with active or convalescent COVID-19. Sequencing was done on a sample of peripheral blood. The chain couples TRBV19 to TRBJ2-7; 13 bases align to TRBD2. The chain's CDR3 is CASSKGLAGLGAYEQYF. Here the CDR3 DNA reads TGTGCCAGTAGTAAGGGACTAGCGGGGTTAGGGGCCTACGAGCAGTACTTC.